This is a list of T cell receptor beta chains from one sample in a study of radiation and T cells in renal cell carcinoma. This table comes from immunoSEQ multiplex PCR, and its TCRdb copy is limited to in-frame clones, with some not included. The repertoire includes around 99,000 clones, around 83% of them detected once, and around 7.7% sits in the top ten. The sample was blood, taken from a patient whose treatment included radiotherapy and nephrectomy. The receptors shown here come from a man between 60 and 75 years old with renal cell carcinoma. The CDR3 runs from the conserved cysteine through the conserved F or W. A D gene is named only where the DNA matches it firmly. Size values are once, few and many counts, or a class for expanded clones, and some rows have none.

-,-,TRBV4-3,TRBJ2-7,TGCGCCAGCAGCCAAGTAACAGGGTCCTACGAGCAGTACTTC,CASSQVTGSYEQYF
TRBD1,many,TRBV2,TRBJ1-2,TGTGCCAACTCGGGACAGGGGAGCTATGGCTACACCTTC,CANSGQGSYGYTF
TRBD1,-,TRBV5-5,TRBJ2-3,TGTGCCAGCAGCCTAGACAGGGAGAGAGGGGGTTTGACAGATACGCAGTATTTT,CASSLDRERGGLTDTQYF
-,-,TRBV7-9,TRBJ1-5,TGTGCCAGCAGCGACTCCCCCAATCAGCCCCAGCATTTT,CASSDSPNQPQHF
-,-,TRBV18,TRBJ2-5,TGTGCCAGCTCCAATTCGTTCGGCCAAAAAGAGACCCAGTACTTC,CASSNSFGQKETQYF
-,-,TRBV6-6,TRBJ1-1,TGTGCCAGCAGTTACGGAGTTGCCATCGACACTGAAGCTTTCTTT,CASSYGVAIDTEAFF
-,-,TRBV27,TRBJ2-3,TGTGCCAGCAGTGACCCAGCAACAGATACGCAGTATTTT,CASSDPATDTQYF
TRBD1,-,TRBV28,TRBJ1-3,TGTGCCAGCAGTCCGGAAGGGGGCAGAACTGGAAACACCATATATTTT,CASSPEGGRTGNTIYF
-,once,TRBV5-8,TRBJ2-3,TGTGCCAGCAGCTTGGCGGGGGTTGGCACAGATACGCAGTATTTT,CASSLAGVGTDTQYF
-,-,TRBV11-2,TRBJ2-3,TGTGCCAGCAGCTTAGCTGAGGGGGTTCAGAGAGATACGCAGTATTTT,CASSLAEGVQRDTQYF
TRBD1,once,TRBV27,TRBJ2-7,TGTGCCAGCAGTTCGACAGGGGCGGTCCAGCAGTACTTC,CASSSTGAVQQYF
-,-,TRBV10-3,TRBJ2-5,TGTGCCATCAGTTCTCCGGGGCAAGAGACCCAGTACTTC,CAISSPGQETQYF
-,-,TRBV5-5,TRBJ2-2,TGTGCCAGCAGCTTAGCCACGGACTCGACCGGGGAGCTGTTTTTT,CASSLATDSTGELFF